A single sample gave rise to the 18 T cell receptor beta chains below, sequenced in a study of blood T cell repertoires in COVID-19. Assay: immunoSEQ multiplex PCR; the TCRdb copy retains only in-frame clones and omits some. Among around 250,000 clones listed, roughly 84% were seen once. The sequenced sample consisted of peripheral blood. Receptor source: a woman in her forties who had recovered from COVID-19.

The chain links TRBV7-8 to TRBJ2-7, with D possibly matching TRBD2 (7 bases). This CDR3 is 15 amino acids long. Trimming took 1 base from V and 3 from J, leaving 13 bases between them. CDR1 SGHVS and CDR2 FQNEAQ come from the germline V gene. The CDR3 coding sequence is TGTGCCAGCAGCTTAGAGGGGGGGGTTCTCTACGAGCAGTACTTC. Translation: CASSLEGGVLYEQYF.

The chain carries TRBV3-1 (or the pseudogene TRBV3-2) and TRBJ1-2, with D hard to call. CDR1 and CDR2 (germline): LGHDT, YNNKEL (reference sequence). This CDR3 is 13 amino acids long. Trimming removed 4 bases from V and 5 bases from J, with 11 bases in between. The CDR3 DNA follows: TGTGCCAGCAGCCCCCGGTCCGGGTATGGCTACACCTTC. It codes for CASSPRSGYGYTF.

This clone was detected only once. This rearrangement joins TRBV9 to TRBJ2-7, with 9 bases aligning to TRBD2. Losses at the gene ends were 3 bases for V and 3 bases for J; bases not matched to a gene: 7. The CDR3 is made up of 15 amino acids. Germline V CDR1 and CDR2: SGDLS, YYNGEE. For the CDR3, the DNA is TGTGCCAGCAGCGAAAGCCCTAGCGGGGTCTACGAGCAGTACTTC. This encodes CASSESPSGVYEQYF.

This rearrangement joins TRBV18 to TRBJ2-3, with TRBD2 matching 14 bases. CDR1 and CDR2 from the germline V gene are KGHSH and LQKENI. The trim removed 6 bases at V and 7 bases at J, leaving 9 bases unmatched. The CDR3 covers 16 residues. CDR3 loop: CASSLRTSGGTHTQYF. As DNA, the CDR3 is TGTGCCAGCTCCCTCAGGACTAGCGGGGGGACTCATACGCAGTATTTT.

V gene TRBV27 combines with J gene TRBJ2-5; 7 bases agree with TRBD1. Germline assignment: CDR1 MNHEY and CDR2 SMNVEV (reference sequence). Unmatched junction bases numbered 6, after V lost 6 bases and J lost 2 bases. The CDR3 contains 14 residues. Written as DNA, the CDR3 is TGTGCCAGCAGCCAGACAGGGCCACAAGAGACCCAGTACTTC. It yields the protein CASSQTGPQETQYF.

The genes are TRBV2 and TRBJ1-5, with TRBD1 matching 7 bases. The CDR3 contains 13 residues. After removal of 9 bases from V and 1 base from J, the junction contained 3 bases not matched to a gene. Germline values: CDR1 SNHLY, CDR2 FYNNEI. The CDR3 here is CASRQGSNQPQHF. The CDR3 DNA follows: TGTGCCAGTCGACAGGGAAGCAATCAGCCCCAGCATTTT.

The chain employs TRBV30 and TRBJ2-5; no reliable D call. From germline, CDR1 is GTSNPN and CDR2 SVGIG (reference sequence). The CDR3 has 13 amino acids. V was shortened by 1 base and J by 2 bases, with 8 bases between the two germline ends. The CDR3 DNA reads as TGTGCCTGGAGTGCCCCGGTACAAGAGACCCAGTACTTC. As protein: CAWSAPVQETQYF.

The chain combines TRBV9 with TRBJ1-2; tentative D call: TRBD1 (5 bases). V was cut by 4 bases and J by 4 bases, with 17 bases left in between. Germline lookup yields CDR1 SGDLS and CDR2 YYNGEE. The CDR3 length is 15 residues. CDR3 sequence: CASSPIPGGAYGYTF. The CDR3 DNA sequence: TGTGCCAGCAGCCCCATCCCGGGGGGAGCCTATGGCTACACCTTC. The whole variable domain, remainder taken from reference TRBV9 and TRBJ1-2, is DSGVTQTPKHLITATGQRVTLRCSPRSGDLSVYWYQQSLDQGLQFLIQYYNGEERAKGNILERFSAQQFPDLHSELNLSSLELGDSALYFCASSPIPGGAYGYTFGSGTRLTVV.

This chain connects TRBV3-1 (or the pseudogene TRBV3-2) to TRBJ1-6; D remains ambiguous. Germline V CDR1 and CDR2: LGHDT, YNNKEL (reference sequence). The CDR3 runs 13 residues. The ends were cut back, 5 bases at V and 6 bases at J, with 8 bases in the middle. CDR3 nucleotide sequence: TGTGCCAGCAGCGTCCAGATTAATTCACCCCTCCACTTT. Its protein is CASSVQINSPLHF.

The gene calls are TRBV7-9 and TRBJ1-2, with D tentatively TRBD1 (5 bases). Germline V gives CDR1 SEHNR, CDR2 FQNEAQ (reference sequence). Between the trimmed V and J ends, which lost 3 bases and 6 bases, there was a span of 26 bases. The CDR3 consists of 18 residues. The CDR3 DNA is TGTGCCAGCAGCTTTCGTTTGGGAACAGGACCAGTTTTAGATGGCTACACCTTC. Translated, it gives CASSFRLGTGPVLDGYTF.

The rearrangement joins TRBV7-9 to TRBJ1-4; D is uncertain. This CDR3 is built from 14 residues. V was clipped by 1 base and J by 5 bases, with 8 bases between them. CDR1 and CDR2 (germline): SEHNR, FQNEAQ (reference sequence). CDR3 DNA: TGTGCCAGCAGCTTAGACAGACACAATGAAAAACTGTTTTTT. Translated, it gives CASSLDRHNEKLFF. The full variable domain, completed using reference TRBV7-9 and TRBJ1-4, is DTGVSQNPRHKITKRGQNVTFRCDPISEHNRLYWYRQTLGQGPEFLTYFQNEAQLEKSRLLSDRFSAERPKGSFSTLEIQRTEQGDSAMYLCASSLDRHNEKLFFGSGTQLSVL.

CDR3 sequence reads: CAFGGQGNEKLFF. The CDR3 DNA reads TGTGCCTTCGGGGGACAGGGTAATGAAAAACTGTTTTTT. The chain couples TRBV2 to TRBJ1-4; 9 nucleotides line up with TRBD1. CDR3 length: 13 amino acids. Losses at the gene ends were 11 bases for V and 4 bases for J; bases not matched to a gene: 5. CDR1 and CDR2 from the germline V gene are SNHLY and FYNNEI.

This chain joins TRBV2 and TRBJ1-1; 10 nucleotides line up with TRBD1. The junction had 7 bases not matched to a gene; V was cut back by 7 bases and J by 5 bases. There are 14 residues in the CDR3. Germline lookup yields CDR1 SNHLY and CDR2 FYNNEI. CDR3 coding DNA: TGTGCCAGCATGAGACAGGGGGCTAATACTGAAGCTTTCTTT. Protein product: CASMRQGANTEAFF. The full variable domain, completed using reference TRBV2 and TRBJ1-1, is EPEVTQTPSHQVTQMGQEVILRCVPISNHLYFYWYRQILGQKVEFLVSFYNNEISEKSEIFDDQFSVERPDGSNFTLKIRSTKLEDSAMYFCASMRQGANTEAFFGQGTRLTVV.

The chain links TRBV4-1 to TRBJ2-7, with 9 bases that match TRBD2. Germline loops: CDR1 MGHRA, CDR2 YSYEKL. The CDR3 length is 16 residues. J lost 4 bases, V lost 1 base, and 8 bases had no gene match. In nucleotides, the CDR3 is TGCGCCAGCAGCCAAGCGGCTAGCGGGACATCTTACGAGCAGTACTTC. This gives the protein CASSQAASGTSYEQYF.

The genes are TRBV30 and TRBJ1-5; tentatively, D is TRBD1 (5 bases). V was clipped by 4 bases and J by 4 bases, with 11 bases between them. The CDR3 covers 13 residues. In germline, CDR1 is GTSNPN, CDR2 SVGIG (reference sequence). CDR3 sequence: CAWNLAGNQPQHF. DNA of the CDR3: TGTGCCTGGAATCTTGCAGGGAATCAGCCCCAGCATTTT.

The V gene is TRBV5-6, the J gene TRBJ1-2, with a weak D call TRBD1 (5 bases). V was cut by 6 bases and J by 3 bases, with 9 bases left in between. The length of the CDR3 is 12 residues. CDR1 is SGHDT, CDR2 YYEEEE, per germline. The CDR3 reads CASTEGHYGYTF. The DNA for the CDR3 is TGTGCCAGCACGGAGGGGCACTATGGCTACACCTTC.

The V gene is TRBV10-3, the J gene TRBJ2-7, with 7 bases lining up with TRBD1. This CDR3 is built from 15 residues. Germline assignment: CDR1 ENHRY and CDR2 SYGVKD. V shed 2 bases and J 6 bases; nucleotides not matched to a gene: 10. CDR3 sequence reads: CAISEAAGGPSEQYF. CDR3 bases: TGTGCCATCAGTGAGGCGGCAGGGGGTCCTAGCGAGCAGTACTTC.

The chain joins TRBV30 to TRBJ1-6; TRBD1 is a possible D gene (6 bases). This CDR3 is built from 15 residues. Looked up from germline, CDR1 is GTSNPN and CDR2 is SVGIG (reference sequence). V was trimmed by 1 base and J by 5 bases, leaving 12 bases between them. The CDR3 loop reads CAWSEGEFHNSPLHF. The CDR3 bases are TGTGCCTGGAGTGAGGGGGAGTTCCATAATTCACCCCTCCACTTT.